This T cell receptor (beta chain) was found in a study of blood T cell repertoires in COVID-19. In the study overall: The United States, Italy and Spain supplied acute and convalescent COVID-19 samples. PBMCs, B-cell-depleted T cells, or T cells were the source of the cDNA or gDNA that made up the material.

Trimming shortened V by 0 bases and J by 5 bases, and 9 bases separated the two germline ends. Germline lookup yields CDR1 SGHNT and CDR2 YYREEE (reference sequence). The CDR3 totals 13 residues. The authors' processing: Using reference gene primer amplification, nucleated cell counts were estimated. The table came from immunoSEQ multiplex PCR; TCRdb's copy has only in-frame clones and leaves some out. V and J calls and clone size are copied from that table; D and trimming were computed from the DNA. The sample comprises approximately 110,000 clones, 75% to 90% of which are singletons, and approximately 4.3% rests with the top ten.

The rearrangement joins TRBV5-4 to TRBJ2-7; D is ambiguous. Input material: peripheral blood. The TCR was taken from a woman aged 45-60 years with acute or convalescent COVID-19. CDR3 DNA: TGTGCCAGCAGCTTGGATTCCGGAGACGAGCAGTACTTC. It translates to CASSLDSGDEQYF. The full variable domain, in which reference TRBV5-4 and TRBJ2-7 provide the parts outside the CDR3, is ETGVTQSPTHLIKTRGQQVTLRCSSQSGHNTVSWYQQALGQGPQFIFQYYREEENGRGNFPPRFSGLQFPNYSSELNVNALELDDSALYLCASSLDSGDEQYFGPGTRLTVT.